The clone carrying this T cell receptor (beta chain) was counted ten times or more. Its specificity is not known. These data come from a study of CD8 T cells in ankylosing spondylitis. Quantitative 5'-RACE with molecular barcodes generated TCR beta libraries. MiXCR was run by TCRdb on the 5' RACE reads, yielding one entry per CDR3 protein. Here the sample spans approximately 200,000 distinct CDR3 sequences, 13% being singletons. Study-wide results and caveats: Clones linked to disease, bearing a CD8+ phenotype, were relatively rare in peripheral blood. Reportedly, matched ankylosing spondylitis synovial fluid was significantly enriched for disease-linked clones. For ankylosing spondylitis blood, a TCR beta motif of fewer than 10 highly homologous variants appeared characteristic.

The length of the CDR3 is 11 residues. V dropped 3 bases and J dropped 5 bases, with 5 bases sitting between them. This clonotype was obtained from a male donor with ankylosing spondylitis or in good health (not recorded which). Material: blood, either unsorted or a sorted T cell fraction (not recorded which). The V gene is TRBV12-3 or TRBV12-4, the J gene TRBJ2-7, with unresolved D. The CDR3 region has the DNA TGTGCCAGCAGTTTGTCAGACGAGCAGTACTTC. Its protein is CASSLSDEQYF.